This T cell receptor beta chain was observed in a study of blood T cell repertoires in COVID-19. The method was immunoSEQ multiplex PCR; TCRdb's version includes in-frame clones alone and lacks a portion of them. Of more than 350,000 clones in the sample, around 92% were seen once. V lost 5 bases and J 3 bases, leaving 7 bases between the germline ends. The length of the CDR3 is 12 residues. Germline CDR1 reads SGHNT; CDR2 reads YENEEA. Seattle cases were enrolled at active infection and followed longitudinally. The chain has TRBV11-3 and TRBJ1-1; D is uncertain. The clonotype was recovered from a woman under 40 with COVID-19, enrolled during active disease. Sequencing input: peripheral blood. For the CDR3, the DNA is TGTGCCAGCAGCCTCGGGGACACTGAAGCTTTCTTT. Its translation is CASSLGDTEAFF.